Below are 3 T cell receptor beta chains sequenced from a single sample in a study of OX40 agonist ivuxolimab in advanced cancers. Assay used: immunoSEQ multiplex PCR; TCRdb lists only in-frame clones, some missing. The table includes about 73,000 clones, approximately 90% detected once. The source was CD4+ or CD8+ T cells sorted from blood, collected in a trial of the OX40 agonist ivuxolimab. The receptors here all came from an adult with an advanced solid tumor such as melanoma, head and neck, liver or kidney cancer.

The V and J genes are TRBV28 and TRBJ2-7; a weak D match, TRBD1 (5 bases). Between the trimmed V and J ends, which lost 8 bases and 5 bases, there was a span of 25 bases. This CDR3 has 16 residues. The germline CDR1 and CDR2 sequences are MDHEN and SYDVKM. The CDR3 is CASASRAQGDFHEQYF. CDR3 coding DNA: TGTGCCAGCGCGTCAAGAGCCCAGGGTGATTTCCACGAGCAGTACTTC.

The J gene is TRBJ1-5, the V gene TRBV9; 7 nucleotides match TRBD1. The V gene's germline CDR1 is SGDLS and CDR2 YYNGEE. The CDR3 extends over 14 amino acids. With V trimmed by 2 bases and J by 3 bases, 2 bases remained unmatched. In DNA, the CDR3 is TGTGCCAGCAGCGTGACAGGGCTCAATCAGCCCCAGCATTTT. Translating gives CASSVTGLNQPQHF.

This chain links TRBV6-5 with TRBJ1-1; a weak D match, TRBD1 (6 bases). This CDR3 comprises 14 residues. CDR1 MNHEY and CDR2 SVGAGI come from the germline V gene. V was shortened by 5 bases and J by 0 bases, with 10 bases between the two germline ends. The CDR3 spells CASSHPGVNTEAFF. CDR3 nucleotide sequence: TGTGCCAGCAGTCACCCAGGGGTGAACACTGAAGCTTTCTTT.